Below, one T cell receptor beta chain is given with its context. Germline V lookup: CDR1 SNHLY, CDR2 FYNNEI. The CDR3 is 15 residues long. The ends lost 6 bases at V and 7 bases at J; junction bases unmatched: 12. The assay was immunoSEQ multiplex PCR, and TCRdb's table has in-frame clones only and misses some. The table lists 50,000 to 55,000 clones, about 91% of them singletons. The sample belongs to a study of blood T cell repertoires in COVID-19. The sequenced material came from peripheral blood. This TCR derives from a man in his sixties with active COVID-19. This chain links TRBV2 with TRBJ2-7; 10 bases map to TRBD1. In DNA form, the CDR3 reads TGTGCCAGCAGGGTTTGGGGGACAGGGGACGGAGAGCAGTACTTC. Translating gives CASRVWGTGDGEQYF.